This T cell receptor beta chain came from a study of tumor-infiltrating lymphocytes in primary liver carcinoma. Production of TCR beta cDNA used around 500 ng total RNA together with a constant-region primer. Researchers made the TCR beta libraries by running three nested multiplex PCR rounds with slightly modified ARM-PCR. Both of the initial two PCR rounds ran for 10 cycles and employed TRBV1-TRBV30 forward primers alongside a C-beta reverse primer. A single record per CDR3 protein comes from TCRdb applying MiXCR to the multiplex PCR reads. In the table there are around 330,000 distinct CDR3 sequences, about 62% of which are singletons. The CDR3 covers 15 residues. The germline V and J ends were trimmed by 1 base and 1 base, with 11 bases remaining between them. The germline V gene encodes CDR1 SGHVS and CDR2 FQNEAQ. Both blood RNA, taken from unsorted whole blood, and germline DNA were extracted.

The sequencing input was peripheral blood. The TCR comes from a man aged 35 to 55 with primary liver carcinoma and hepatitis B virus infection. This chain connects TRBV7-8 to TRBJ2-7; D is ambiguous. The CDR3 region has the DNA TGTGCCAGCAGCTTAGGGAGACTCAGATCCTACGAGCAGTACTTC. Encoded protein: CASSLGRLRSYEQYF.